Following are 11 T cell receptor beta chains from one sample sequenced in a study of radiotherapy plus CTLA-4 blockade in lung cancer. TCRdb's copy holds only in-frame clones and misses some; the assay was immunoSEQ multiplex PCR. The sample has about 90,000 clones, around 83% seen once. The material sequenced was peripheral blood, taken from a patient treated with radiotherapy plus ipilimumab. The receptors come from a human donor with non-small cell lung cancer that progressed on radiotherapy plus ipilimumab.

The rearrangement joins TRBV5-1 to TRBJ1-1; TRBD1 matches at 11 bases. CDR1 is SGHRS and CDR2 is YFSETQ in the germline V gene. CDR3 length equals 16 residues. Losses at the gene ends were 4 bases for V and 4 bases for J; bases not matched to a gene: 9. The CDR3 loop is CASSRDRGYEVTEAFF. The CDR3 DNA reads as TGCGCCAGCAGCCGGGACAGGGGGTATGAGGTCACTGAAGCTTTCTTT. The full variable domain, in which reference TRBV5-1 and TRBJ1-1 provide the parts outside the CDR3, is KAGVTQTPRYLIKTRGQQVTLSCSPISGHRSVSWYQQTPGQGLQFLFEYFSETQRNKGNFPGRFSGRQFSNSRSEMNVSTLELGDSALYLCASSRDRGYEVTEAFFGQGTRLTVV.

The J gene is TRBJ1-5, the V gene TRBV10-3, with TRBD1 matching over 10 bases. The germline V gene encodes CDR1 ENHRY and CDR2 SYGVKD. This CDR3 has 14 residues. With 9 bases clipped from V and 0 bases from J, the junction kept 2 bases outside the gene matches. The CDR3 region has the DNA TGTGCCATAGGGACAGGGGATAGCAATCAGCCCCAGCATTTT. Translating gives CAIGTGDSNQPQHF.

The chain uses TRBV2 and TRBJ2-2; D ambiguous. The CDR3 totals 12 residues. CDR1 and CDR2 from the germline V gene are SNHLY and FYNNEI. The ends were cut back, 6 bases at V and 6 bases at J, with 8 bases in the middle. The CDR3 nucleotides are TGTGCCAGCAGCGTAGGGCCCGGGGAGCTGTTTTTT. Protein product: CASSVGPGELFF.

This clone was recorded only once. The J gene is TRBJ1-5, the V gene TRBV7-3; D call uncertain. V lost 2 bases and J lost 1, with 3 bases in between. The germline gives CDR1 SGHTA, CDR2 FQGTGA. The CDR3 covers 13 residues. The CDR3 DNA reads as TGTGCCAGCAGCTTAGAAAGCAATCAGCCCCAGCATTTT. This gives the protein CASSLESNQPQHF.

Here the CDR3 DNA reads TGTGCCAGCAGCTTGGACCCTAATCAGCCCCAGCATTTT. Translation: CASSLDPNQPQHF. The rearrangement joins TRBV7-6 to TRBJ1-5, with D unclear. The length of the CDR3 is 13 residues. Germline lookup yields CDR1 SGHVS and CDR2 FNYEAQ. The germline V and J ends were trimmed by 3 bases and 4 bases, with 7 bases remaining between them.

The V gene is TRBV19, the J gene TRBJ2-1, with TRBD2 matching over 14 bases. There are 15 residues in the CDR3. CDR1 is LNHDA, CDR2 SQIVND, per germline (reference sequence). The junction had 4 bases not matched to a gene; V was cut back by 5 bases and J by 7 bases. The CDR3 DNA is TGTGCCAGTAGTTCGGGACTAGCGGGAGAAAATGAGCAGTTCTTC. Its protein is CASSSGLAGENEQFF.

The CDR3 coding sequence is TGTGCCAGCACACCTCGGGGGACGGGAATTCAGCCCCAGCATTTT. As protein: CASTPRGTGIQPQHF. The chain uses TRBV6-5 and TRBJ1-5; a weak D match, TRBD1 (5 bases). The ends were cut back, 7 bases at V and 6 bases at J, with 19 bases in the middle. This CDR3 spans 15 amino acids. CDR1 and CDR2 from the germline V gene are MNHEY and SVGAGI.

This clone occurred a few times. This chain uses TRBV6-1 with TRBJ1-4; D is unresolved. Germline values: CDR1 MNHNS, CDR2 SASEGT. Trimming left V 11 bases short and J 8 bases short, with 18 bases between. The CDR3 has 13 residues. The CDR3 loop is CAEREDFGEKLFF. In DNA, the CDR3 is TGTGCCGAGAGGGAGGACTTCGGGGAAAAACTGTTTTTT.

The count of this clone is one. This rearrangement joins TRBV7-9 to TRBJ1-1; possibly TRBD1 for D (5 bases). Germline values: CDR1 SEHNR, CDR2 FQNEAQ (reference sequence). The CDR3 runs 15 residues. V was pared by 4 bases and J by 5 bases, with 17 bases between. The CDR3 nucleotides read TGTGCCAGCAGCTATTCCGGGACTCGGGGGACTGAAGCTTTCTTT. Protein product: CASSYSGTRGTEAFF.

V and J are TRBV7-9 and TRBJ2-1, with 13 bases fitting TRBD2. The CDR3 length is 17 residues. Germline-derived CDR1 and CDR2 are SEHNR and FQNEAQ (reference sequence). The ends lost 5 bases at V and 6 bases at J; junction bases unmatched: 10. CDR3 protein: CASSPQTGLAGFNEQFF. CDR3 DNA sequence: TGTGCCAGCAGCCCACAGACGGGACTAGCGGGATTCAATGAGCAGTTCTTC. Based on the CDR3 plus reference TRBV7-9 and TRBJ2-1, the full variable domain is DTGVSQNPRHKITKRGQNVTFRCDPISEHNRLYWYRQTLGQGPEFLTYFQNEAQLEKSRLLSDRFSAERPKGSFSTLEIQRTEQGDSAMYLCASSPQTGLAGFNEQFFGPGTRLTVL.

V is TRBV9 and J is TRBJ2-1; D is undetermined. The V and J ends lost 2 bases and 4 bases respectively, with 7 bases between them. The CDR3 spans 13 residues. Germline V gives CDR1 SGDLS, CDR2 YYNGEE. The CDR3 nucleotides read TGTGCCAGCAGCGTCGGCCGATACAATGAGCAGTTCTTC. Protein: CASSVGRYNEQFF.